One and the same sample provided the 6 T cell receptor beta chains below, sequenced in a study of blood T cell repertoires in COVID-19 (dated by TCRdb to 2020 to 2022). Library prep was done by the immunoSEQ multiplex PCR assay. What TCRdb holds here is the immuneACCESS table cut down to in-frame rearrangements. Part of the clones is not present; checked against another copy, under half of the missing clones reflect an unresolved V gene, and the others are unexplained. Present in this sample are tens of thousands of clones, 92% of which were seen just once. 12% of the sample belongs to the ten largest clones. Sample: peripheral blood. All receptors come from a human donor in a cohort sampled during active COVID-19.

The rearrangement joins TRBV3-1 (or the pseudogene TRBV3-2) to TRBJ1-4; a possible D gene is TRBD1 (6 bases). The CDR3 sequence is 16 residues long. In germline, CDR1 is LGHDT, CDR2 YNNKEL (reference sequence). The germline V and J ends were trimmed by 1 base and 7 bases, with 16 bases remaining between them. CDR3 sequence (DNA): TGTGCCAGCAGCCAAGGAACCTGGCGCAGGGGTGAAAAACTGTTTTTT. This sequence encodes CASSQGTWRRGEKLFF.

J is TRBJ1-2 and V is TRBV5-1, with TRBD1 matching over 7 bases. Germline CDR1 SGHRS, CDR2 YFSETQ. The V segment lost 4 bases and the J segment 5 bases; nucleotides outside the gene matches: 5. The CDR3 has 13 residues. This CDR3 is CASSGEDRYGYTF. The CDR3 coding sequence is TGCGCCAGCAGCGGGGAGGACAGGTATGGCTACACCTTC.

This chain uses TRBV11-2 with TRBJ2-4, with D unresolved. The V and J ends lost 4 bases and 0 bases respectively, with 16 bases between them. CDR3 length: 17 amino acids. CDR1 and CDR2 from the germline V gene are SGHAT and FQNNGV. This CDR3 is CASSSWASLVAKNIQYF. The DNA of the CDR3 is TGTGCCAGCAGCTCCTGGGCCAGTCTCGTAGCCAAAAACATTCAGTACTTC.

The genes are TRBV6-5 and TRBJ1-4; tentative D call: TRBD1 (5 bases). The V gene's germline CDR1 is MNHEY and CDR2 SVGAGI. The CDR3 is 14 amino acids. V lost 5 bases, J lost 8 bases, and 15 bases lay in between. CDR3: CASSRMDKWEKLFF. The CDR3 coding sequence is TGTGCCAGCAGTAGAATGGACAAGTGGGAAAAACTGTTTTTT.

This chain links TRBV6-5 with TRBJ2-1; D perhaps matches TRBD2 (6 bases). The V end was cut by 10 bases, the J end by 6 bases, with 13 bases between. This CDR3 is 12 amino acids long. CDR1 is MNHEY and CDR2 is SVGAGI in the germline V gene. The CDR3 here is CAIGRGGNEQFF. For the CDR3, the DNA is TGTGCCATCGGTAGGGGAGGCAATGAGCAGTTCTTC.

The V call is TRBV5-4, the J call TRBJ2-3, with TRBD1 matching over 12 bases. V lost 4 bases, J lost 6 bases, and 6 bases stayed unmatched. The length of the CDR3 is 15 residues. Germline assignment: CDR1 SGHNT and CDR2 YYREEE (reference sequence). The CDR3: CASSLVGTGGDTQYF. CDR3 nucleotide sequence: TGTGCCAGCAGCCTCGTGGGGACAGGGGGCGATACGCAGTATTTT. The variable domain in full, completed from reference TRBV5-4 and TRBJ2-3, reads ETGVTQSPTHLIKTRGQQVTLRCSSQSGHNTVSWYQQALGQGPQFIFQYYREEENGRGNFPPRFSGLQFPNYSSELNVNALELDDSALYLCASSLVGTGGDTQYFGPGTRLTVL.